Listed below are T cell receptor beta chains from one sample, sequenced in a study of Graves' ophthalmopathy and Graves' hyperthyroidism. TCRdb independently ran MiXCR on the multiplex PCR reads; one entry per CDR3 protein. This repertoire shows about 180,000 distinct CDR3 sequences, 30% to 45% found once; its top ten account for approximately 5.5%. The material sequenced was peripheral blood. The source of these receptors is a woman between 40 and 55 years old with Graves' ophthalmopathy. The CDR3 runs from the conserved cysteine through the conserved F or W. D genes are given only for firm matches. Not every row has a clone size; where given, it reads once, few, many or a size class.

CDR3aa	CDR3nt	v_gene	j_gene	abundance	d_gene
CASTSYHKGTEAFF	TGTGCCAGCACAAGCTACCATAAGGGGACTGAAGCTTTCTTT	TRBV12-3/TRBV12-4	TRBJ1-1	NA	NA
CASSLSPQPQHF	TGTGCCAGCTCTCTATCCCCACAGCCCCAGCATTTT	TRBV2	TRBJ1-5	many	NA
CASSKQGAVSNQPQHF	TGTGCCAGCAGTAAACAGGGGGCCGTGAGCAATCAGCCCCAGCATTTT	TRBV28	TRBJ1-5	many	TRBD1
CASSHGEETQYF	TGTGCCAGCAGCCACGGGGAGGAGACCCAGTACTTC	TRBV3-1	TRBJ2-5	many	NA
CASSTSSYEQYF	TGCGCCAGCAGCACGAGCTCCTACGAGCAGTACTTC	TRBV5-1	TRBJ2-7	many	NA
CASTRQGSGNTIYF	TGTGCCAGCACCAGACAGGGCTCTGGAAACACCATATATTTT	TRBV6-1	TRBJ1-3	NA	TRBD1
CASRGASGSPNTGELFF	TGTGCCAGCAGAGGGGCTAGCGGGAGTCCGAACACCGGGGAGCTGTTTTTT	TRBV27	TRBJ2-2	NA	TRBD2
CASSFRQGFGYTF	TGTGCCAGCAGTTTCCGACAGGGTTTTGGCTACACCTTC	TRBV6-5	TRBJ1-2	few	TRBD1
CASSNQGAAGANVLTF	TGTGCCAGCAGTAACCAGGGGGCCGCTGGGGCCAACGTCCTGACTTTC	TRBV6-2/TRBV6-3	TRBJ2-6	many	TRBD1
CASTFSTSGELRGGELFF	TGTGCCAGCACTTTCTCGACTAGCGGGGAGCTACGGGGCGGGGAGCTGTTTTTT	TRBV6-5	TRBJ2-2	many	TRBD2
CASSLGRQGEAFF	TGTGCCAGCAGCTTAGGGAGACAGGGTGAAGCTTTCTTT	TRBV7-9	TRBJ1-1	NA	TRBD1
CASSSDPLPEQYF	TGTGCCAGCAGCTCAGACCCTTTACCAGAGCAGTACTTC	TRBV5-6	TRBJ2-7	many	NA
CSAIGGQGANQPQHF	TGCAGTGCTATAGGCGGACAGGGTGCGAATCAGCCCCAGCATTTT	TRBV20-1	TRBJ1-5	NA	TRBD1
CASSRTGSRNTEAFF	TGTGCCAGCAGTCGGACAGGGAGTAGGAACACTGAAGCTTTCTTT	TRBV6-5	TRBJ1-1	many	TRBD1
CASSGRQYTEAFF	TGTGCCAGCAGTGGGAGACAGTACACTGAAGCTTTCTTT	TRBV6-1	TRBJ1-1	NA	NA
CASSYVPRTEAFF	TGTGCCAGCAGTTACGTTCCAAGGACTGAAGCTTTCTTT	TRBV6-5	TRBJ1-1	NA	NA
CASSPAETGELFF	TGTGCCAGCAGCCCCGCCGAGACCGGGGAGCTGTTTTTT	TRBV6-2/TRBV6-3	TRBJ2-2	NA	NA
CSALDRNTEAFF	TGCAGTGCTTTGGACAGGAACACTGAAGCTTTCTTT	TRBV20-1	TRBJ1-1	many	NA
CASSFHVWDPRRTEAFF	TGCGCCAGCAGCTTTCACGTATGGGACCCACGGCGCACTGAAGCTTTCTTT	TRBV5-1	TRBJ1-1	many	NA
CSARAGDIGRLRYNSPLHF	TGCAGTGCTAGAGCTGGGGACATCGGAAGGCTGAGGTATAATTCACCCCTCCACTTT	TRBV20-1	TRBJ1-6	many	NA
CATSDFQGAPFF	TGTGCCACCAGTGATTTCCAGGGGGCACCTTTCTTT	TRBV24-1	TRBJ1-1	NA	TRBD1
CSARGGGSYEQYF	TGCAGTGCTAGGGGCGGGGGCTCCTACGAGCAGTACTTC	TRBV20-1	TRBJ2-7	many	TRBD2
CATSRDPGSYEQYF	TGTGCCACCAGCAGAGATCCGGGATCCTACGAGCAGTACTTC	TRBV15	TRBJ2-7	NA	NA
CASSHDRGTGELFF	TGTGCCAGCAGTCACGACAGGGGGACCGGGGAGCTGTTTTTT	TRBV7-9	TRBJ2-2	NA	TRBD1
CASKLAYEQYF	TGTGCCAGCAAACTTGCTTACGAGCAGTACTTC	TRBV2	TRBJ2-7	many	NA
CASIRPGTGVGETQYF	TGTGCCAGCATCCGCCCCGGGACAGGGGTTGGAGAGACCCAGTACTTC	TRBV6-2/TRBV6-3	TRBJ2-5	once	TRBD1
CASSLEGLAGMETQYF	TGTGCCAGCAGCTTAGAAGGCCTAGCGGGAATGGAGACCCAGTACTTC	TRBV11-2	TRBJ2-5	many	TRBD2
CASSYMPGTGYEQYF	TGTGCCAGCAGCTACATGCCCGGGACCGGCTACGAGCAGTACTTC	TRBV7-9	TRBJ2-7	NA	NA
CASSWTSGKGYEQYF	TGTGCCAGCAGCTGGACTAGCGGGAAGGGGTACGAGCAGTACTTC	TRBV7-2	TRBJ2-7	many	TRBD2
CASSLGRHNSPLHF	TGTGCCAGCAGCTTGGGACGGCATAATTCACCCCTCCACTTT	TRBV7-9	TRBJ1-6	many	NA
CASSYLAGGDGYTF	TGTGCCAGCAGTTACTTAGCAGGGGGCGATGGCTACACCTTC	TRBV6-5	TRBJ1-2	NA	TRBD1